The 15 T cell receptor beta chains in this list originate from one sample, sequenced in a study of sequential checkpoint blockade in melanoma. Treatment of the sample: randomized to nivolumab then ipilimumab (arm A) or the reverse (arm B). Data came from immunoSEQ multiplex PCR; TCRdb stores just in-frame clones and leaves some out. Found here are approximately 14,000 clones, 77% of them singletons; the top ten hold over 25%. Source: CD8+ T cells sorted from blood (inferred from file names), taken from a patient given nivolumab and ipilimumab in sequence. The receptors originated from a human donor with melanoma.

The chain carries TRBV5-4 and TRBJ2-7, with D unclear. Germline V gene lookup returns CDR1 SGHNT and CDR2 YYREEE (reference sequence). This CDR3 is built from 14 residues. V was clipped by 0 bases and J by 0 bases, with 7 bases between them. DNA of the CDR3: TGTGCCAGCAGCTTGGGGCGGAGCTCCTACGAGCAGTACTTC. As protein: CASSLGRSSYEQYF.

V and J are TRBV7-8 and TRBJ1-1; tentatively, D is TRBD1 (6 bases). The length of the CDR3 is 17 residues. Germline loops: CDR1 SGHVS, CDR2 FQNEAQ. The V end was cut by 4 bases, the J end by 2 bases, with 20 bases between. The DNA of the CDR3 is TGTGCCAGCAGCTATTACAGGGATCGGACGAGCAACACTGAAGCTTTCTTT. Translated: CASSYYRDRTSNTEAFF.

This clone has just a few counts. The V call is TRBV7-8, the J call TRBJ2-7; no clear D. Germline V gene sequence: CDR1 SGHVS, CDR2 FQNEAQ. The CDR3 sequence is 13 residues long. V lost 7 bases and J lost 0, with 10 bases in between. CDR3 sequence reads: CASTIADSYEQYF. CDR3 bases: TGTGCCAGCACGATTGCGGACTCCTACGAGCAGTACTTC.

The chain has TRBV9 and TRBJ1-1, with 9 bases lining up with TRBD1. The CDR3 sequence is 14 residues long. In germline, CDR1 is SGDLS, CDR2 YYNGEE. V shed 2 bases, J shed 4 bases, and the junction held 3 bases outside the gene matches. The CDR3, as DNA: TGTGCCAGCAGCGTGGGGACAGGGCCCACTGAAGCTTTCTTT. Amino acids: CASSVGTGPTEAFF.

J is TRBJ2-7 and V is TRBV5-7; the match to TRBD1 covers 8 bases. TRBV5-7 qualifies as an ORF whose function is uncertain. V lost 4 bases, J lost 3 bases, and 3 bases stayed unmatched. CDR3 length: 13 amino acids. As DNA, the CDR3 is TGTGCCAGCAGCCTCGGGACAGGCTACGAGCAGTACTTC. Its translation is CASSLGTGYEQYF.

The chain joins TRBV28 to TRBJ1-5, with D unclear. Germline CDR1 reads MDHEN; CDR2 reads SYDVKM. The length of the CDR3 is 16 residues. With 7 bases removed from V and 0 bases from J, the gap between germline ends came to 16 bases. CDR3 amino acids: CASKMRADNSNQPQHF. For the CDR3, the DNA is TGTGCCAGCAAAATGCGGGCGGATAATAGCAATCAGCCCCAGCATTTT.

The V call is TRBV30, the J call TRBJ2-5, with D possibly being TRBD2 (5 bases). The J call may be in error: the DNA end matches TRBJ2-7 better. The CDR3 runs to 13 residues. The germline V gene encodes CDR1 GTSNPN and CDR2 SVGIG (reference sequence). The CDR3, as DNA: TGTGCCCGGGAAGGCCATTCCGCCTACGAGCAGTACTTC. Amino acids: CAREGHSAYEQYF.

V and J are TRBV19 and TRBJ2-2; no definite D call. From germline, CDR1 is LNHDA and CDR2 SQIVND (reference sequence). Trimming removed 3 bases at V and 4 bases at J, with 6 bases between. CDR3 length equals 13 residues. CDR3 coding DNA: TGTGCCAGTAGTATTGGAGTCACCGGGGAGCTGTTTTTT. This encodes CASSIGVTGELFF.

V and J are TRBV15 and TRBJ1-1; 8 nucleotides line up with TRBD1. Germline CDR1 LNHNV, CDR2 YYDKDF (reference sequence). The CDR3 covers 15 residues. With V trimmed by 3 bases and J by 1 base, 4 bases remained unmatched. CDR3 region: CATSRDRAKNTEAFF. The CDR3 nucleotides are TGTGCCACCAGCAGGGACAGGGCCAAGAACACTGAAGCTTTCTTT.

V usage is TRBV6-1 and J usage is TRBJ2-1, with TRBD2 identical over 9 bases. The trim removed 2 bases at V and 1 base at J, leaving 6 bases unmatched. Per germline, CDR1 MNHNS and CDR2 SASEGT. The CDR3 extends over 17 amino acids. The CDR3 DNA reads as TGTGCCAGCAGTGAACCAGAAAGCGGGGGGTCCTACAATGAGCAGTTCTTC. Translation gives CASSEPESGGSYNEQFF.

This clone is a singleton in its sample. This chain connects TRBV9 to TRBJ1-5, with D possibly matching TRBD1 (5 bases). Per germline, CDR1 SGDLS and CDR2 YYNGEE. Trimming removed 0 bases at V and 7 bases at J, with 11 bases between. The CDR3 is 14 amino acids. This CDR3 is CASSVGPQGQPQHF. The CDR3 DNA sequence: TGTGCCAGCAGCGTAGGTCCGCAGGGACAGCCCCAGCATTTT.

CDR3 nucleotide sequence: TGTGCCAGCAGTCCTCAAACTAGCGGGAGATACGAGCAGTACTTC. It encodes CASSPQTSGRYEQYF. The gene calls are TRBV25-1 and TRBJ2-7; TRBD2 matches at 11 bases. The germline V gene has CDR1 MGHDK and CDR2 SYGVNS. The CDR3 consists of 15 residues. With 5 bases clipped from V and 4 bases from J, the junction kept 7 bases outside the gene matches.

The V call is TRBV9, the J call TRBJ2-7; 9 bases fit TRBD1. With V trimmed by 0 bases and J by 7 bases, 8 bases remained unmatched. This CDR3 is 15 amino acids long. Germline V gene lookup returns CDR1 SGDLS and CDR2 YYNGEE. The CDR3 here is CASSVVDRGSGEQYF. The CDR3 DNA follows: TGTGCCAGCAGCGTAGTCGACAGGGGGTCGGGTGAGCAGTACTTC.

This clone was found a few times. The chain carries TRBV27 and TRBJ2-7, with TRBD1 matching over 7 bases. The V and J ends lost 7 bases and 6 bases, in that order; junction bases with no gene match: 9. This CDR3 contains 13 residues. The germline V gene encodes CDR1 MNHEY and CDR2 SMNVEV (reference sequence). CDR3 in DNA: TGTGCCAGCATAACAGGGGAATTCGGCGAGCAGTACTTC. It yields the protein CASITGEFGEQYF.

The rearrangement joins TRBV6-6 to TRBJ2-7, with TRBD1 matching over 8 bases. With 5 bases clipped from V and 3 bases from J, the junction kept 6 bases outside the gene matches. The CDR3 length is 14 residues. Germline V lookup: CDR1 MNHNY, CDR2 SVGAGI (reference sequence). The CDR3 DNA reads TGTGCCAGCAGTCAAACGACAGGGGTCTACGAGCAGTACTTC. Encoded protein: CASSQTTGVYEQYF.